This TCR beta chain was obtained from a study of shared clonotypes between healthy human individuals. Study-wide background: Per donor, three plates held CD4 naive cells, three held CD4 memory, two held CD8 naive and one held CD8 memory. Study-wide results and limits: Apart from blood, nothing was sampled; tissue repertoires likely differ.

DNA at approximately 200 ng, approximately 30,000 T cell genomes, went into sorted-subset replicate PCRs. In the authors' methods: Filtering of immunoSEQ junctional sequences could not match full-length read filtering. Sequencing used immunoSEQ multiplex PCR; TCRdb keeps in-frame clones, though not all of them. The V and J calls and clone size are taken from that table; D and trimming were inferred from the DNA. The profile covers approximately 2.1 million clones, with roughly 93% appearing a single time and about 0.39% taken by the ten largest. The CDR3 contains 15 residues. V was cut by 1 base and J by 2 bases, with 12 bases left in between. Germline lookup yields CDR1 LGHNA and CDR2 YNFKEQ. Turning to this clone: Its cognate antigen is unknown.

Sequences were obtained from naive CD4+ T cells from PBMCs. Indicated subset: CD45RA+ positively selected. This receptor was taken from a man between 18 and 35 years old in good health. Some clones in this sample may be carry-over from other donors' samples. The chain joins TRBV4-2 to TRBJ2-7; D possibly uses TRBD1 or TRBD2 (5 bases each). The CDR3 is CASSQAEGITYEQYF. In DNA, the CDR3 is TGTGCCAGCAGCCAAGCAGAGGGGATCACCTACGAGCAGTACTTC.